This TCR beta chain emerged from a study of blood T cell repertoires in COVID-19. V dropped 5 bases and J dropped 3 bases, with 14 bases sitting between them. CDR1 is MDHEN and CDR2 is SYDVKM in the germline V gene. The CDR3 length is 15 residues. Authors' methods: Researchers report that nucleated cell counts were estimated from reference gene primer amplification. Libraries were prepared by immunoSEQ multiplex PCR; TCRdb keeps only in-frame clonotypes and omits some of them. V and J calls and clone size are given by that table; D and trimming were obtained from the DNA. The data contain a few hundred thousand clones, about 90% of them singletons.

Specimen: peripheral blood. The chain links TRBV28 to TRBJ1-3; perhaps TRBD1 as D (6 bases). The clonotype originates from a man between 18 and 35 years old with active or convalescent COVID-19. This CDR3 reads CASSPRGGGGNTIYF. CDR3 nucleotide sequence: TGTGCCAGCAGTCCGAGGGGGGGCGGTGGAAACACCATATATTTT.